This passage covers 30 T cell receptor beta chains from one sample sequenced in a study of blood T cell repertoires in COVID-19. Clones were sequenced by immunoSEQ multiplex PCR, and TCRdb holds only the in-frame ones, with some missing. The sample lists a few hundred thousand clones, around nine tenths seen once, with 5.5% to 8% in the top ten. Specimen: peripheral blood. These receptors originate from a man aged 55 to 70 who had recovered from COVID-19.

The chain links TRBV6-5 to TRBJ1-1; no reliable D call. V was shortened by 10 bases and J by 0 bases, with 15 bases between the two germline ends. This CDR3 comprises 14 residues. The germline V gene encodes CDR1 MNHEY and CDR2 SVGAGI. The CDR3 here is CATTGRIMNTEAFF. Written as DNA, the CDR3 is TGTGCCACGACGGGAAGAATTATGAACACTGAAGCTTTCTTT.

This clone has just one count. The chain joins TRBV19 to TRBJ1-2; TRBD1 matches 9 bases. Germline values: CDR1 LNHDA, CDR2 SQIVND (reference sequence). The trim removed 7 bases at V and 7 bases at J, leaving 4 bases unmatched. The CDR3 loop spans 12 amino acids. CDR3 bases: TGTGCCAGTAAGGACAGGGGTACTGGCTACACCTTC. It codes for CASKDRGTGYTF.

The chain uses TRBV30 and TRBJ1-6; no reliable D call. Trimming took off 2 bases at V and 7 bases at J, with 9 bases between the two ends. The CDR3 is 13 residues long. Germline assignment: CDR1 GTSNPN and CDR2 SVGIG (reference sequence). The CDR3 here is CAWSQDFNSPLHF. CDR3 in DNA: TGTGCCTGGAGTCAGGATTTCAATTCACCCCTCCACTTT.

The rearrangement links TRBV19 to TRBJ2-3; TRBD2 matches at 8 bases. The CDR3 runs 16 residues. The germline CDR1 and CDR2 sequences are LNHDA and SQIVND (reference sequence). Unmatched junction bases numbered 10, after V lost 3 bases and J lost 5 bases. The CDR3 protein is CASSIRDGGAGDTQYF. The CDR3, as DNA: TGTGCCAGTAGTATCCGAGACGGGGGGGCTGGAGATACGCAGTATTTT.

The CDR3 reads CASSFQRTNTGELFF. CDR3 coding DNA: TGTGCCAGCAGCTTCCAGCGGACGAACACCGGGGAGCTGTTTTTT. The rearrangement joins TRBV7-2 to TRBJ2-2; D may be TRBD2 (5 bases). CDR3 length: 15 amino acids. The germline CDR1 and CDR2 sequences are SGHTA and FQGNSA. V was pared by 3 bases and J by 0 bases, with 8 bases between. The complete variable domain, with remaining parts taken from reference TRBV7-2 and TRBJ2-2, reads GAGVSQSPSNKVTEKGKDVELRCDPISGHTALYWYRQSLGQGLEFLIYFQGNSAPDKSGLPSDRFSAERTGGSVSTLTIQRTQQEDSAVYLCASSFQRTNTGELFFGEGSRLTVL.

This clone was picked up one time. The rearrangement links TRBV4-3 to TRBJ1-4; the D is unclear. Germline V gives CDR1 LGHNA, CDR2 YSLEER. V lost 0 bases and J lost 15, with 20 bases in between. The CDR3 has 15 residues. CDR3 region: CASSQDPFPLDGLFF. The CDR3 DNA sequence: TGCGCCAGCAGCCAAGATCCCTTCCCCCTCGACGGGTTGTTTTTT.

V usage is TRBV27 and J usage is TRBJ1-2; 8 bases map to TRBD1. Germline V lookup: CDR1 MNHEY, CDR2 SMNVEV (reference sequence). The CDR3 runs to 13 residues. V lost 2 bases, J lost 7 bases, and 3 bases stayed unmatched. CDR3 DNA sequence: TGTGCCAGCAGTTTACGGACAGGGTCTGGCTACACCTTC. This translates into CASSLRTGSGYTF.

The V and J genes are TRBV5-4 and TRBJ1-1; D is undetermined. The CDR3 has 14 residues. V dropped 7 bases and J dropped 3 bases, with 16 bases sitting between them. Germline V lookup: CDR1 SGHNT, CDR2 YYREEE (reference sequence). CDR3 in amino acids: CASPSGRDYTEAFF. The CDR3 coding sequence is TGTGCCAGCCCCTCCGGCCGGGATTACACTGAAGCTTTCTTT.

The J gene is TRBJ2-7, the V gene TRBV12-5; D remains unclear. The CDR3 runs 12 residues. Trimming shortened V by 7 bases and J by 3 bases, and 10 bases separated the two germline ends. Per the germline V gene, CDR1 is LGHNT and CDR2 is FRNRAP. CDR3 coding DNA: TGTGCTAGTGCTCAGAACGACTACGAGCAGTACTTC. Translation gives CASAQNDYEQYF.

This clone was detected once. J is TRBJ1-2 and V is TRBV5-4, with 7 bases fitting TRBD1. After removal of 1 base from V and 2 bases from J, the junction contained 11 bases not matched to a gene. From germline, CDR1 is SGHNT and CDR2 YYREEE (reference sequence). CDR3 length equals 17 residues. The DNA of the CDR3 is TGTGCCAGCAGCTTGCGAGGGGGCGGCATGGAGAACTATGGCTACACCTTC. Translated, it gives CASSLRGGGMENYGYTF.

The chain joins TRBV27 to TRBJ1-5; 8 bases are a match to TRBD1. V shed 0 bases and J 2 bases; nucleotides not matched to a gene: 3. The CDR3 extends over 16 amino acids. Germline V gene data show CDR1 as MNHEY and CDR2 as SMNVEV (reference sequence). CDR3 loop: CASSLSRGQGNQPQHF. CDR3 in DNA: TGTGCCAGCAGTTTATCGAGGGGACAGGGCAATCAGCCCCAGCATTTT.

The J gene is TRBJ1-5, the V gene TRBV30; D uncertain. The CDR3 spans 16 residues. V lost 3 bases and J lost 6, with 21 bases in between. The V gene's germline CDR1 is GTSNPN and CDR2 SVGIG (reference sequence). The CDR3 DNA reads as TGTGCCTGGAGGGAATACGGACTCAATGACGCTCAGCCCCAGCATTTT. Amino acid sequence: CAWREYGLNDAQPQHF.

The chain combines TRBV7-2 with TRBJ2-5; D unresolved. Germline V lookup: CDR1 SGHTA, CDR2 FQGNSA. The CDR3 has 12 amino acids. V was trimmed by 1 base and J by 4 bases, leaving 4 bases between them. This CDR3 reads CASSLGLETQYF. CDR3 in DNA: TGTGCCAGCAGCTTAGGTCTAGAGACCCAGTACTTC.

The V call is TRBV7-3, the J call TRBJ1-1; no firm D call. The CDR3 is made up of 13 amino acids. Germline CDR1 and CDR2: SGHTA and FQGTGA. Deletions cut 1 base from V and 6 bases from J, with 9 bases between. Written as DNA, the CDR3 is TGTGCCAGCAGCTTAATGGGCAGACCTGAAGCTTTCTTT. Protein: CASSLMGRPEAFF.

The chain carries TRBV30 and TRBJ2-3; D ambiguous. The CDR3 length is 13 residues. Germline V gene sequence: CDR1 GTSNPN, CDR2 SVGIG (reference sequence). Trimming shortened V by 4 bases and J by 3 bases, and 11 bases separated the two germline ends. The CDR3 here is CAWTPGLTDTQYF. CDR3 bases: TGTGCCTGGACCCCCGGGTTGACAGATACGCAGTATTTT.

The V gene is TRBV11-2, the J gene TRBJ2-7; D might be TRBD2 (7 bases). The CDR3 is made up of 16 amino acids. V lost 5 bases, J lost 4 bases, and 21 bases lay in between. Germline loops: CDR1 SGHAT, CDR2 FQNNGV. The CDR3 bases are TGTGCCAGCAGCCGCCTCCGGGGGGCGGTCGGGTACGAGCAGTACTTC. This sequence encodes CASSRLRGAVGYEQYF.

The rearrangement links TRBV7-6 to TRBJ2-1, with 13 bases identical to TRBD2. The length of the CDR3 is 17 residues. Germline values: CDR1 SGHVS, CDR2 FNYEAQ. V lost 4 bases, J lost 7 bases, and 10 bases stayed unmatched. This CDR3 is CASSSKGLAGRENEQFF. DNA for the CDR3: TGTGCCAGCAGCTCCAAGGGACTAGCGGGGAGGGAAAATGAGCAGTTCTTC.

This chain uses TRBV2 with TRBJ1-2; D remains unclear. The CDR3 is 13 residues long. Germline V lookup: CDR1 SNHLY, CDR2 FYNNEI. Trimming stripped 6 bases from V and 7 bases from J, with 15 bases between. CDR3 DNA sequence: TGTGCCAGCAGCCCCCGGGGAGCGGTTGGCTACACCTTC. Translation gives CASSPRGAVGYTF.

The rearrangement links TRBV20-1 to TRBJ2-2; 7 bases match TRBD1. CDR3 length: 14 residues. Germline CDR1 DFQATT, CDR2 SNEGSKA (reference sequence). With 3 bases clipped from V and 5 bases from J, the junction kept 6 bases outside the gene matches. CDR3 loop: CSASLRQGTGELFF. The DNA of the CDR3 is TGCAGTGCTAGTCTGCGACAGGGAACCGGGGAGCTGTTTTTT.

In DNA form, the CDR3 reads TGTGCCAGCAGCCTGAGGGTCTCCTACAATGAGCAGTTCTTC. It yields the protein CASSLRVSYNEQFF. This chain links TRBV11-1 with TRBJ2-1, with D possibly being TRBD2 (5 bases). V lost 5 bases and J 0 bases, leaving 8 bases between the germline ends. The CDR3 has 14 amino acids. Germline V CDR1 and CDR2: SGHAT, FQDESV (reference sequence).

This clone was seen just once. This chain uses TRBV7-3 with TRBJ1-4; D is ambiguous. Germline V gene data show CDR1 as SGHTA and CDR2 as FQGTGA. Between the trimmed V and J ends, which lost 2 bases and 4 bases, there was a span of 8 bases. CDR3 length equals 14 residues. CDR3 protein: CASSLGQINEKLFF. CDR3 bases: TGTGCCAGCAGCTTAGGGCAAATTAATGAAAAACTGTTTTTT.

The CDR3 loop is CATSRGGDYEQYF. The CDR3 nucleotides read TGTGCCACCAGCAGAGGGGGGGACTACGAGCAGTACTTC. The gene calls are TRBV15 and TRBJ2-7; a weak D match, TRBD2 (6 bases). The CDR3 loop spans 13 amino acids. CDR1 and CDR2 from the germline V gene are LNHNV and YYDKDF (reference sequence). The ends were cut back, 1 base at V and 3 bases at J, with 7 bases in the middle.

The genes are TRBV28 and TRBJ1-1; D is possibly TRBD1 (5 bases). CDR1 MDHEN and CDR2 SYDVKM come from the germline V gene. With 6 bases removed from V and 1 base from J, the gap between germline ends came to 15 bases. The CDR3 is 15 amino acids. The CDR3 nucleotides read TGTGCCAGCAGGGCCCAGGGAGGCGGGAACACTGAAGCTTTCTTT. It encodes CASRAQGGGNTEAFF.

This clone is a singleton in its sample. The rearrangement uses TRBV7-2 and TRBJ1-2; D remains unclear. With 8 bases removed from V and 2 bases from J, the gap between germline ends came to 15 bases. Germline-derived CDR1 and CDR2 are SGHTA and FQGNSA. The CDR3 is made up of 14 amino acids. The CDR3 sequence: CASRSPTENYGYTF. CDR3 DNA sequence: TGTGCCAGCCGCTCCCCAACAGAAAACTATGGCTACACCTTC.

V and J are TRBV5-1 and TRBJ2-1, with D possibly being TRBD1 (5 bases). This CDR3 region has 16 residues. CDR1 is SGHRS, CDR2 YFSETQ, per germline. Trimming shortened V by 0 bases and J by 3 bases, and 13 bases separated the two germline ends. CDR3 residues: CASSLDPGLLYNEQFF. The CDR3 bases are TGCGCCAGCAGCTTGGATCCAGGGTTACTCTACAATGAGCAGTTCTTC.

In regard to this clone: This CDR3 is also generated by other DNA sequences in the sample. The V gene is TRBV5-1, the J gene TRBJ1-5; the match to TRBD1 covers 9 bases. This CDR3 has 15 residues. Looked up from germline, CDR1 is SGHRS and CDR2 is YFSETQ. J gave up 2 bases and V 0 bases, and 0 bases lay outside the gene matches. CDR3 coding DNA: TGCGCCAGCAGCTTGGGGACAGGGGGCAATCAGCCCCAGCATTTT. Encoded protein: CASSLGTGGNQPQHF.

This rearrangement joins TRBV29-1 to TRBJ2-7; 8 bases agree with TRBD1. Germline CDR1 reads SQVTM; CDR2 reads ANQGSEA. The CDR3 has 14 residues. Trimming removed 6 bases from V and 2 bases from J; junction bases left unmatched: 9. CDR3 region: CSVPPGQATYEQYF. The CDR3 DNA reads TGCAGCGTACCCCCGGGACAGGCGACCTACGAGCAGTACTTC.

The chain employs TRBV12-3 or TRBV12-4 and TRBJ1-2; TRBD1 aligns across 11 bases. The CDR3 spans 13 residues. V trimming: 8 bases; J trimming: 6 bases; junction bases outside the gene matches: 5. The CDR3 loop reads CASEGQGVNGYTF. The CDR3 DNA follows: TGTGCCAGCGAGGGACAGGGGGTCAATGGCTACACCTTC.

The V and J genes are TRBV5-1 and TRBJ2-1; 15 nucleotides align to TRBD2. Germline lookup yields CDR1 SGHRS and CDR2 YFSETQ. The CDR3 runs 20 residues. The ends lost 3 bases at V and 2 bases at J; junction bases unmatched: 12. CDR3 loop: CASSSRGLAGGSLTYNEQFF. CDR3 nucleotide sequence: TGCGCCAGCAGCTCCAGGGGACTAGCGGGAGGTTCACTGACCTACAATGAGCAGTTCTTC.

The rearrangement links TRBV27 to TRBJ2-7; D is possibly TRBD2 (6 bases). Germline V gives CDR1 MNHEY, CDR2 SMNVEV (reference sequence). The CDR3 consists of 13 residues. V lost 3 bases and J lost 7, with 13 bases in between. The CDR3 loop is CASSFQDYREQYF. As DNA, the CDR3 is TGTGCCAGCAGTTTCCAGGACTATAGAGAGCAGTACTTC.